This TCR beta chain came from a study of blood T cell repertoires in COVID-19. For the study at large: Samples of COVID-19 (acute and convalescent) were obtained from the United States, Italy and Spain. T cells, B-cell-depleted T cells, or PBMCs supplied cDNA or gDNA.

As processed by the authors: Reference gene primers were amplified, and this amplification served to estimate nucleated cell counts. Sequencing was performed with immunoSEQ multiplex PCR; in TCRdb, only in-frame clones are kept and a portion is missing. The DNA was the basis for D and trimming; V, J and clone size are from that table. The data contain under 250,000 clones, roughly 80% of them singletons. This clone was counted a few times. CDR3 size: 15 residues. Germline V lookup: CDR1 MDHEN, CDR2 SYDVKM. The V end was cut by 5 bases, the J end by 0 bases, with 13 bases between. The sequence was collected from a woman aged 70-85 years with acute or convalescent COVID-19. The sample comprised peripheral blood. The gene calls are TRBV28 and TRBJ1-1, with D possibly matching TRBD1 (5 bases). CDR3 DNA sequence: TGTGCCAGCAGTCTCCTAGGGGATTTGAACACTGAAGCTTTCTTT. Translation gives CASSLLGDLNTEAFF.